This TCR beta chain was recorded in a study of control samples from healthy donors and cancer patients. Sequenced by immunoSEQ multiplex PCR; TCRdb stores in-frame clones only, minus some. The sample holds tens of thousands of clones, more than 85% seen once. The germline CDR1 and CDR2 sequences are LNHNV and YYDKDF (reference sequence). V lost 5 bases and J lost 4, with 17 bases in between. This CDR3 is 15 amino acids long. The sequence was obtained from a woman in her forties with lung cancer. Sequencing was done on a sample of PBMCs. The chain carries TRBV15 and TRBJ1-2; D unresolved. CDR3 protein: CATSAAPPPGYGYTF. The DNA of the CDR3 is TGTGCCACCAGCGCTGCCCCCCCGCCTGGCTATGGCTACACCTTC.